The subject of this entry is one T cell receptor beta chain. Some clones are missing from TCRdb's copy, which holds only in-frame ones; the method was immunoSEQ multiplex PCR. The sample yields approximately 450,000 clones, 75% to 90% seen once. With 4 bases removed from V and 6 bases from J, the gap between germline ends came to 15 bases. Looked up from germline, CDR1 is MDHEN and CDR2 is SYDVKM. This CDR3 has 14 amino acids. Everyone who took part was roughly 18 to 95 years old, and they came from about 25 US areas. Donors of Cohort 3 who recovered were those that had two negative PCRs, clearance, or symptom resolution. The data were taken from a study of blood T cell repertoires in COVID-19. The wider study: In each case, the material was cDNA or gDNA derived from T cells, B-cell-depleted T cells, or PBMCs.

The chain recombines TRBV28 with TRBJ1-1, with D unresolved. The sample was PBMCs or T cells enriched from blood (not recorded which). The TCR originated in a man younger than 45 who had recovered from COVID-19. CDR3 in amino acids: CASSSPSQLPEAFF. CDR3 in DNA: TGTGCCAGCAGTTCCCCGAGTCAACTCCCTGAAGCTTTCTTT.